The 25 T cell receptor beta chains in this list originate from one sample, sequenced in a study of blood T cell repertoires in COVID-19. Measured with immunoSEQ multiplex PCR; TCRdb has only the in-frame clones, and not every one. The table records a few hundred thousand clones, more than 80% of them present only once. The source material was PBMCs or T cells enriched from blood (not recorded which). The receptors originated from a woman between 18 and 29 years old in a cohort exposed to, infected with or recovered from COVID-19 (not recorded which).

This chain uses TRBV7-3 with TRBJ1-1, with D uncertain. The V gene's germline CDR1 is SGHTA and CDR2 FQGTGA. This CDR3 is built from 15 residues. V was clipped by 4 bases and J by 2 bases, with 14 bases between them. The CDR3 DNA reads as TGTGCCAGCAGCTCGACGCGCCGGGGTAACACTGAAGCTTTCTTT. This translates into CASSSTRRGNTEAFF.

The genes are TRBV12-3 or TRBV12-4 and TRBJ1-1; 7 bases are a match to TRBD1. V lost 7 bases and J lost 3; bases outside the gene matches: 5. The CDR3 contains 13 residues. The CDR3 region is CASTEQGYTEAFF. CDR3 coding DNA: TGTGCCAGCACTGAACAGGGGTACACTGAAGCTTTCTTT.

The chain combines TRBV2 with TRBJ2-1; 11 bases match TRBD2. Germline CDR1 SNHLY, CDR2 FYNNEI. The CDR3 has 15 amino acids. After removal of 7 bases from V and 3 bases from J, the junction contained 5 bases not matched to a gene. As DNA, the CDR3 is TGTGCCAGCATGACCGGACTAGCGGGCTACAATGAGCAGTTCTTC. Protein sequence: CASMTGLAGYNEQFF.

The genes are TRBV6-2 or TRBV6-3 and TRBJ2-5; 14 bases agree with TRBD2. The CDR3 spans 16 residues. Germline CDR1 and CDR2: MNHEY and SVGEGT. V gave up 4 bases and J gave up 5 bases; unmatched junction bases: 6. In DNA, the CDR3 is TGTGCCAGCAGTTCCTACGGACTAGCGGGGGGTGAGACCCAGTACTTC. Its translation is CASSSYGLAGGETQYF.

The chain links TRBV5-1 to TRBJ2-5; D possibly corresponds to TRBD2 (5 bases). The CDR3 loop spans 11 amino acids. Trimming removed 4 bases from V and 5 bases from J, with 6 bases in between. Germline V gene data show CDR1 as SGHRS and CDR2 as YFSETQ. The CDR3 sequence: CASSPGETQYF. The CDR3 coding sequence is TGCGCCAGCAGCCCGGGGGAGACCCAGTACTTC.

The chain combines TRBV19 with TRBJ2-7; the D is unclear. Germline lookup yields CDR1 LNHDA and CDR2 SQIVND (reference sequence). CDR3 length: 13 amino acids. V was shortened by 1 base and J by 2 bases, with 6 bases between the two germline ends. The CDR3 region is CASSIASAYEQYF. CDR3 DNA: TGTGCCAGTAGTATAGCGTCAGCCTACGAGCAGTACTTC.

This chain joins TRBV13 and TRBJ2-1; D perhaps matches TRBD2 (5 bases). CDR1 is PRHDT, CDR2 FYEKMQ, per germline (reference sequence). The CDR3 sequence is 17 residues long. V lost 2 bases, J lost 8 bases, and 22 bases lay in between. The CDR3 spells CASSLLFDEDFTDEQFF. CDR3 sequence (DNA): TGTGCCAGCAGCTTACTGTTTGATGAGGACTTCACCGATGAGCAGTTCTTC.

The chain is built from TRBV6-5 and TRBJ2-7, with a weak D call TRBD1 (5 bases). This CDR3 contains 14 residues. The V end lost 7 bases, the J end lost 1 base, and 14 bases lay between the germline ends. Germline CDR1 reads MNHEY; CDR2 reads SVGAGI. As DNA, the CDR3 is TGTGCCAGCACTATGGGGCCAGATTCCTACGAGCAGTACTTC. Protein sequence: CASTMGPDSYEQYF.

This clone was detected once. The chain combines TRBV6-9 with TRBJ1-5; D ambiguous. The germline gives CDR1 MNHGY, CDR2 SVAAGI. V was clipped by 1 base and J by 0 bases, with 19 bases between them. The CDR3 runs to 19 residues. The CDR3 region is CASSYLRSGAPSSNQPQHF. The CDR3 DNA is TGTGCCAGCAGTTATTTGAGGTCGGGAGCCCCGTCTAGCAATCAGCCCCAGCATTTT.

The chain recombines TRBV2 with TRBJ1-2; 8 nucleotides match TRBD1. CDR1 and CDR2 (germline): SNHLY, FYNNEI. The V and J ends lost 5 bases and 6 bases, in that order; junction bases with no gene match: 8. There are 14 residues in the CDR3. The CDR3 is CASSSRTGTNGYTF. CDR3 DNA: TGTGCCAGCAGTTCACGGACAGGGACGAATGGCTACACCTTC. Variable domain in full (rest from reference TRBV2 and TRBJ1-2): EPEVTQTPSHQVTQMGQEVILRCVPISNHLYFYWYRQILGQKVEFLVSFYNNEISEKSEIFDDQFSVERPDGSNFTLKIRSTKLEDSAMYFCASSSRTGTNGYTFGSGTRLTVV.

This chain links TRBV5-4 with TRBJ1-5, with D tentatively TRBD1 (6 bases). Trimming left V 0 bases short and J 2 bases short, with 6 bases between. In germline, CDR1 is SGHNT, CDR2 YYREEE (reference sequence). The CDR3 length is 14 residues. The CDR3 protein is CASSLDRGNQPQHF. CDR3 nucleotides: TGTGCCAGCAGCTTGGACAGGGGCAATCAGCCCCAGCATTTT.

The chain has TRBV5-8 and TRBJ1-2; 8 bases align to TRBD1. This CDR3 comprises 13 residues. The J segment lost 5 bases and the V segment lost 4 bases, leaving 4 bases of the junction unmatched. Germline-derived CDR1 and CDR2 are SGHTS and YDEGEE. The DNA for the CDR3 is TGTGCCAGCAGCAAGGACAGGGATTATGGCTACACCTTC. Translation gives CASSKDRDYGYTF.

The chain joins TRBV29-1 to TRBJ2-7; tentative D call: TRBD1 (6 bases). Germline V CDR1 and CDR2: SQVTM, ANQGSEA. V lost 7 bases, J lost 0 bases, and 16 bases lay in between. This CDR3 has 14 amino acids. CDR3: CSAITGSDSYEQYF. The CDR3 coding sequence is TGCAGCGCGATTACAGGGTCCGACTCCTACGAGCAGTACTTC.

The CDR3 nucleotides read TGTGCCAGCAGCTTGGAAGGGACAGTGCTCATGAACACTGAAGCTTTCTTT. It is translated as CASSLEGTVLMNTEAFF. The chain recombines TRBV5-5 with TRBJ1-1; the match to TRBD1 covers 7 bases. CDR1 is SGHKS and CDR2 is YYEKEE in the germline V gene (reference sequence). Germline trimming cut 0 bases from V and 0 bases from J; bases unmatched to any gene: 8. The CDR3 length is 17 residues.

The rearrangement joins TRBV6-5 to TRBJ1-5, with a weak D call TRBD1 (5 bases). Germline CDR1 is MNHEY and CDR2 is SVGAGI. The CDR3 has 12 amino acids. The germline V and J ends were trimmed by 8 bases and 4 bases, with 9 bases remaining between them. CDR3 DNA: TGTGCCAGCGGGGCGGGGAATCAGCCCCAGCATTTT. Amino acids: CASGAGNQPQHF.

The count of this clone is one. Written as DNA, the CDR3 is TGTGCCAGCAGCAGGAACGATTGGGAGGGAGGTGAAAAACTGTTTTTT. Translation gives CASSRNDWEGGEKLFF. This chain joins TRBV5-5 and TRBJ1-4; no clear D gene. The germline V and J ends were trimmed by 4 bases and 7 bases, with 20 bases remaining between them. The CDR3 covers 16 residues. Germline assignment: CDR1 SGHKS and CDR2 YYEKEE (reference sequence).

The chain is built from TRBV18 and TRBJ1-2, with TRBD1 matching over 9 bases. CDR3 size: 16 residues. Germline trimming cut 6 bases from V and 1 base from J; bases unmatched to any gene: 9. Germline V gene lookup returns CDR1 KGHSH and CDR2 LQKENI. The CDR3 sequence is CASSPGTGFFNYGYTF. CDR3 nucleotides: TGTGCCAGCTCGCCGGGGACAGGGTTTTTTAACTATGGCTACACCTTC.

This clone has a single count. The CDR3: CASSIGGIGNQPQHF. The DNA of the CDR3 is TGTGCCAGTAGTATCGGGGGAATCGGCAATCAGCCCCAGCATTTT. The chain is built from TRBV19 and TRBJ1-5; maybe TRBD1 (5 bases). Germline CDR1 reads LNHDA; CDR2 reads SQIVND (reference sequence). The CDR3 totals 15 residues. V lost 3 bases, J lost 2 bases, and 11 bases lay in between.

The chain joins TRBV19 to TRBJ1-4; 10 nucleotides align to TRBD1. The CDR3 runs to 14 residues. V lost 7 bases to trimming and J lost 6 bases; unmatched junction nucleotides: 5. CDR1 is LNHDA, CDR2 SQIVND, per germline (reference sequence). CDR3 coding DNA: TGTGCCAGTATCACCGGGACAGGGGATGAAAAACTGTTTTTT. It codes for CASITGTGDEKLFF.

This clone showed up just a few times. CDR3 in amino acids: CASSLGDRWNTEAFF. The CDR3 DNA reads as TGTGCCAGCAGCTTAGGAGACAGATGGAACACTGAAGCTTTCTTT. The chain has TRBV13 and TRBJ1-1, with D possibly matching TRBD1 (5 bases). CDR1 is PRHDT, CDR2 FYEKMQ, per germline (reference sequence). Trimming shortened V by 0 bases and J by 1 base, and 9 bases separated the two germline ends. The CDR3 extends over 15 amino acids. The complete variable domain, with remaining parts taken from reference TRBV13 and TRBJ1-1, reads AAGVIQSPRHLIKEKRETATLKCYPIPRHDTVYWYQQGPGQDPQFLISFYEKMQSDKGSIPDRFSAQQFSDYHSELNMSSLELGDSALYFCASSLGDRWNTEAFFGQGTRLTVV.

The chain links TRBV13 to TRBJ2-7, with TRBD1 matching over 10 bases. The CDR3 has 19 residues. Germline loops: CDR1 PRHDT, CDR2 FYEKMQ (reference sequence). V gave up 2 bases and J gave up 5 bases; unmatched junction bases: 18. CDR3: CASSLWGDRGTGETHEQYF. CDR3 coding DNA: TGTGCCAGCAGCTTATGGGGCGATAGGGGGACAGGGGAAACCCACGAGCAGTACTTC.

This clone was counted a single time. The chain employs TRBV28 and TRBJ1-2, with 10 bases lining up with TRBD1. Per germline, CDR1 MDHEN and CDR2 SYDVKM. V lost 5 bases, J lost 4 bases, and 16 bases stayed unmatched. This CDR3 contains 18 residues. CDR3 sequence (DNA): TGTGCCAGCAGTCGCGGGGGAGACAGGGGGCGCGATGGCTATGGCTACACCTTC. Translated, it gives CASSRGGDRGRDGYGYTF.

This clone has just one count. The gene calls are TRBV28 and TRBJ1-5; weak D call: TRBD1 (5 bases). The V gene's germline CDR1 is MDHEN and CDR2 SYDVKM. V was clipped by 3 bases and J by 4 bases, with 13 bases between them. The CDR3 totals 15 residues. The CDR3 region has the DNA TGTGCCAGCAGTTTTGGAGGGGAAGGGAATCAGCCCCAGCATTTT. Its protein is CASSFGGEGNQPQHF.

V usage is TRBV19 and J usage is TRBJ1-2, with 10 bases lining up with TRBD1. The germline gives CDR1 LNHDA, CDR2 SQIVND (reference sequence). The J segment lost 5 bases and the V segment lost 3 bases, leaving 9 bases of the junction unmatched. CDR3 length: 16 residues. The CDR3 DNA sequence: TGTGCCAGTAGTATCCTTGGGACAGGGGTAGGGTATGGCTACACCTTC. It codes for CASSILGTGVGYGYTF. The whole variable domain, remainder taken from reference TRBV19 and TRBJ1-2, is DGGITQSPKYLFRKEGQNVTLSCEQNLNHDAMYWYRQDPGQGLRLIYYSQIVNDFQKGDIAEGYSVSREKKESFPLTVTSAQKNPTAFYLCASSILGTGVGYGYTFGSGTRLTVV.

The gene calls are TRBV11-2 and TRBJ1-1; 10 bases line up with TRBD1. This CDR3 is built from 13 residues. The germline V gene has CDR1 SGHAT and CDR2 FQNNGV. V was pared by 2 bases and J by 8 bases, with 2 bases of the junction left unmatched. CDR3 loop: CASSLTTGGEAFF. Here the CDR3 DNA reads TGTGCCAGCAGCTTAACGACAGGGGGCGAAGCTTTCTTT. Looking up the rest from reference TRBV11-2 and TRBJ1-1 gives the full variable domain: EAGVAQSPRYKIIEKRQSVAFWCNPISGHATLYWYQQILGQGPKLLIQFQNNGVVDDSQLPKDRFSAERLKGVDSTLKIQPAKLEDSAVYLCASSLTTGGEAFFGQGTRLTVV.